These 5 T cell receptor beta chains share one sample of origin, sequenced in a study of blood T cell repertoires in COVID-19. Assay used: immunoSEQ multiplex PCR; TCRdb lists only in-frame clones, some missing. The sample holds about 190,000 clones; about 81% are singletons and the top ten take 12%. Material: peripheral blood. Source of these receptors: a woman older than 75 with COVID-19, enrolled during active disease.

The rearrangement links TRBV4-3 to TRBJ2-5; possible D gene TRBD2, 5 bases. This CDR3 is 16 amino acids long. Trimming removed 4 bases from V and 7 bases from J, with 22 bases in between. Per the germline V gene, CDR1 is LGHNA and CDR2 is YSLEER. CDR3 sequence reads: CASSPQSAIGVGTQYF. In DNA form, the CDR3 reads TGCGCCAGCAGCCCGCAGTCGGCGATCGGGGTCGGGACCCAGTACTTC.

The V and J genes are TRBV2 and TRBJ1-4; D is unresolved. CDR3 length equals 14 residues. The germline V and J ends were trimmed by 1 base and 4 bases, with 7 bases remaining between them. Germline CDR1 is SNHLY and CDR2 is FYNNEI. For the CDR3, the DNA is TGTGCCAGCAGTGAAGGCAGGCGTAATGAAAAACTGTTTTTT. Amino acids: CASSEGRRNEKLFF.

This chain's CDR3 is CASSSPTGVRDGYTF. CDR3 DNA sequence: TGCGCCAGCAGCTCCCCTACGGGAGTTCGTGATGGCTACACCTTC. This chain connects TRBV5-1 to TRBJ1-2; D gene unclear. V was cut by 3 bases and J by 6 bases, with 18 bases left in between. Per germline, CDR1 SGHRS and CDR2 YFSETQ. The CDR3 has 15 amino acids. The variable domain in full, completed from reference TRBV5-1 and TRBJ1-2, reads KAGVTQTPRYLIKTRGQQVTLSCSPISGHRSVSWYQQTPGQGLQFLFEYFSETQRNKGNFPGRFSGRQFSNSRSEMNVSTLELGDSALYLCASSSPTGVRDGYTFGSGTRLTVV.

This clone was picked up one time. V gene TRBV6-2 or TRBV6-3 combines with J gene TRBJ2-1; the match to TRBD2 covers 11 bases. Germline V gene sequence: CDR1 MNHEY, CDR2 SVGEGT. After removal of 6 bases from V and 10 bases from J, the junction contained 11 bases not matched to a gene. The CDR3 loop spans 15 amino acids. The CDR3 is CASSLLAGEGGEQFF. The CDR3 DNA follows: TGTGCCAGCAGCCTACTAGCGGGGGAGGGGGGGGAGCAGTTCTTC.

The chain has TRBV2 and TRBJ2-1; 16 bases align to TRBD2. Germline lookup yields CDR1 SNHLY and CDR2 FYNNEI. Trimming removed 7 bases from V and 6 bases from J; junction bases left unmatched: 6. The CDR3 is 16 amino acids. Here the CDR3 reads CASMGLAGGPGNEQFF. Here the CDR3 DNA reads TGTGCCAGCATGGGACTAGCGGGAGGGCCCGGCAATGAGCAGTTCTTC.